The clone carrying this TCR beta chain was observed many times. Its antigen is undetermined. The sample comes from a study of T cells in Graves' hyperthyroidism and ophthalmopathy. CDR3 size: 13 residues. The V and J ends lost 6 bases and 1 base respectively, with 12 bases between them. Germline CDR1 reads SQVTM; CDR2 reads ANQGSEA. Pregnant or lactating patients were excluded, as were those with uncontrolled infection or other autoimmune disease. RNA transcripts provided the source from which TCR beta CDR3 regions were amplified. Initially, a first-round RT-PCR of the TCR CDR3 employed the HTBI primer set. TCRdb re-called the multiplex PCR reads through MiXCR, storing one row per CDR3 protein. The table shows around 600,000 distinct CDR3 sequences, with around 14% occurring only once. General study points: Stable hyperthyroidism was told apart from ophthalmopathy by a model built on 13 V-J features. Ophthalmopathy was model-predicted a median around seven months pre-onset.

This clonotype was obtained from a woman in her late teens or twenties with Graves' ophthalmopathy. Specimen: blood. The gene calls are TRBV29-1 and TRBJ1-1; D is perhaps TRBD1 (6 bases). The CDR3 DNA is TGCAGCGTGCGACAGGCGGGGAACACTGAAGCTTTCTTT. It encodes CSVRQAGNTEAFF. The whole variable domain, filled in from reference TRBV29-1 and TRBJ1-1, reads SAVISQKPSRDICQRGTSLTIQCQVDSQVTMMFWYRQQPGQSLTLIATANQGSEATYESGFVIDKFPISRPNLTFSTLTVSNMSPEDSSIYLCSVRQAGNTEAFFGQGTRLTVV.